This T cell receptor (beta chain) is from a study of response to subunit inactivated influenza vaccine. TCRdb itself ran the RT-PCR reads through MiXCR, one entry per CDR3 protein. The table lists a few hundred thousand distinct CDR3 sequences, 10% to 11% of them singletons, with over 9.5% in the top ten. Points from the study as a whole: Authors proposed each seasonal influenza vaccination draws in few new T cells.

Of note for this clonotype: As yet, its antigen is unknown.

The sequencing used PBMCs from blood, collected about 6 weeks after vaccination. The sequence was collected from a man aged 45 to 65 who received an inactivated influenza vaccine.

Here the CDR3 reads CSAREGAGGDDTQYF. DNA of the CDR3: TGCAGTGCTAGAGAGGGTGCTGGGGGCGACGATACGCAGTATTTT. The chain uses TRBV20-1 and TRBJ2-3; tentatively, D is TRBD1 (6 bases). CDR3 length: 15 residues. Trimming left V 0 bases short and J 6 bases short, with 16 bases between. Looked up from germline, CDR1 is DFQATT and CDR2 is SNEGSKA (reference sequence).